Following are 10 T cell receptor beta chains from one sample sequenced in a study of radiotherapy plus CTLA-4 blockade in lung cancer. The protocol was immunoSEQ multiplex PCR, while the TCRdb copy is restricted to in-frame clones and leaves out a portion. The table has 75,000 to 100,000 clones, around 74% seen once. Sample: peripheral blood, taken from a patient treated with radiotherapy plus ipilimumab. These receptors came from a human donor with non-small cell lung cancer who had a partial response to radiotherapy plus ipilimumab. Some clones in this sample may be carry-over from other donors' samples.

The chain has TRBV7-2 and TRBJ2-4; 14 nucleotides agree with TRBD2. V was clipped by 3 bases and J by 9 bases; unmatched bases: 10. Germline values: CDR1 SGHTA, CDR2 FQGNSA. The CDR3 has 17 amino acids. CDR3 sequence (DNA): TGTGCCAGCAGCTTGGATGGGACTAGCGGGGGCCTGGGCATTCAGTACTTC. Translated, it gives CASSLDGTSGGLGIQYF.

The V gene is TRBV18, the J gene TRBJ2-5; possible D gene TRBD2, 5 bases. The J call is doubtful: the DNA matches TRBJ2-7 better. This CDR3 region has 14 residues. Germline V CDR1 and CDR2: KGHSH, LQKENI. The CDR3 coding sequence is TGTGCCAGCTCATTAGTTACGGGAAGCTACGAGCAGTACTTC. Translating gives CASSLVTGSYEQYF.

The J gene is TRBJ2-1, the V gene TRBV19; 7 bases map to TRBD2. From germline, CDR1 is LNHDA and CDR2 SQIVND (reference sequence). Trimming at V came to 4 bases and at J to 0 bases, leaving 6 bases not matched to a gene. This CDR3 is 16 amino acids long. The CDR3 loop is CASSTPIAGSYNEQFF. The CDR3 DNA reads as TGTGCCAGTAGTACCCCAATAGCGGGCTCCTACAATGAGCAGTTCTTC.

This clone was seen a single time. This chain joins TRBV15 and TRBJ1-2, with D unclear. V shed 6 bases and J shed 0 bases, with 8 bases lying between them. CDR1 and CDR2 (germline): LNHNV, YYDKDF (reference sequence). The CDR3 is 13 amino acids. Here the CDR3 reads CATRRPPNYGYTF. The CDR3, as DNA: TGTGCCACCAGGAGACCTCCTAACTATGGCTACACCTTC.

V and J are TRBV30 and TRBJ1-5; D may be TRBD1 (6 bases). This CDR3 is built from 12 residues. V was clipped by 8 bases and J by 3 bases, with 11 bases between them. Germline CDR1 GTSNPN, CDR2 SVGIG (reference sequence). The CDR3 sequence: CAVGQFNQPQHF. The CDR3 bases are TGTGCCGTAGGACAGTTCAATCAGCCCCAGCATTTT.

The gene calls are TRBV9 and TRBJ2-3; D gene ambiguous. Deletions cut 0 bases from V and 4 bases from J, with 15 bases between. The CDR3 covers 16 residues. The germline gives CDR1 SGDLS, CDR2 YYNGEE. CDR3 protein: CASSVGVSTEADTQYF. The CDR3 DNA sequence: TGTGCCAGCAGCGTAGGCGTCTCTACAGAAGCAGATACGCAGTATTTT.

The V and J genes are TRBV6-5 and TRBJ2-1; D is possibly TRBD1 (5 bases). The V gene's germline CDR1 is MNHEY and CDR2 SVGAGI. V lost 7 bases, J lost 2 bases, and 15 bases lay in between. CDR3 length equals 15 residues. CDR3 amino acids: CASNYRTDTYNEQFF. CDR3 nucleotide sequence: TGTGCCAGCAATTATCGGACGGACACCTACAATGAGCAGTTCTTC.

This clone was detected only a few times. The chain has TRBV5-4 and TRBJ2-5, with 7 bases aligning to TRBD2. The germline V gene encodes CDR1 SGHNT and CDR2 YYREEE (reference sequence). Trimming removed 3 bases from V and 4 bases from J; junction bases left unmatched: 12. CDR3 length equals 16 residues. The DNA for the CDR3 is TGTGCCAGCAGCTGGGACCTACCGTGGGGGGGAGAGACCCAGTACTTC. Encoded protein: CASSWDLPWGGETQYF.

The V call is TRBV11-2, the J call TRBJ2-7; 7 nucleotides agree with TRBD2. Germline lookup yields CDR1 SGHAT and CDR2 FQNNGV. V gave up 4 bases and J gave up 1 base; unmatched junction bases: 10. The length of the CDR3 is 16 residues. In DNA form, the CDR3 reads TGTGCCAGCAGCTGGCTTCGGGGCGGGGGTTCCTACGAGCAGTACTTC. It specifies CASSWLRGGGSYEQYF.

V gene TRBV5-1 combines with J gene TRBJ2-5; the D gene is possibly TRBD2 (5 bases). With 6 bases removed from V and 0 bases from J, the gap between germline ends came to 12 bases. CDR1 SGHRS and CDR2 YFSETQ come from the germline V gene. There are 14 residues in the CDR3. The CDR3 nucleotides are TGCGCCAGCACCCTTCAGAGGGACCAAGAGACCCAGTACTTC. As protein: CASTLQRDQETQYF.